A single sample gave rise to the 18 T cell receptor beta chains below, sequenced in a study of blood T cells in healthy people across ages. Next came a second PCR, run for about 6 to 12 cycles, which used a sample-barcoded 5' primer along with a J-beta primer mix. MiXCR was run by TCRdb on the 5' RACE reads, yielding one entry per CDR3 protein. The data contain 850,000 to 1,000,000 distinct CDR3 sequences, 48% of them singletons. What was sequenced was blood. All receptors derive from a man aged 25-45 years in good health.

This clonotype was found a few times. The chain links TRBV20-1 to TRBJ1-4; no clear D. There are 15 residues in the CDR3. V was cut by 0 bases and J by 2 bases, with 10 bases left in between. Germline values: CDR1 DFQATT, CDR2 SNEGSKA (reference sequence). The CDR3 sequence is CSARDPSGTNEKLFF. In DNA form, the CDR3 reads TGCAGTGCTAGAGACCCCTCCGGGACTAATGAAAAACTGTTTTTT.

The genes are TRBV27 and TRBJ2-2, with 12 nucleotides matching TRBD2. The germline V gene encodes CDR1 MNHEY and CDR2 SMNVEV (reference sequence). Trimming removed 4 bases from V and 7 bases from J; junction bases left unmatched: 7. This CDR3 is 16 amino acids long. The CDR3 spells CASSSLAGGQNGELFF. For the CDR3, the DNA is TGTGCCAGCAGTTCCCTAGCGGGGGGGCAGAACGGGGAGCTGTTTTTT.

V is TRBV29-1 and J is TRBJ1-1; D may be TRBD1 (6 bases). Looked up from germline, CDR1 is SQVTM and CDR2 is ANQGSEA. Deletions cut 2 bases from V and 6 bases from J, with 16 bases between. This CDR3 contains 14 residues. DNA of the CDR3: TGCAGCGTTGAATCGGCCGGGGGCGCGGCTGAAGCTTTCTTT. Translation: CSVESAGGAAEAFF.

The chain couples TRBV20-1 to TRBJ2-7; 7 nucleotides line up with TRBD1. The CDR3 consists of 13 residues. V dropped 5 bases and J dropped 2; count of bases not matched to a gene: 6. Germline-derived CDR1 and CDR2 are DFQATT and SNEGSKA (reference sequence). In DNA form, the CDR3 reads TGCAGTGCTTCCGGGACAGACACCTACGAGCAGTACTTC. Protein sequence: CSASGTDTYEQYF.

The rearrangement links TRBV7-2 to TRBJ2-7; D unclear. The CDR3 is 15 residues long. Trimming stripped 3 bases from V and 6 bases from J, with 18 bases between. Germline V gene sequence: CDR1 SGHTA, CDR2 FQGNSA. This chain's CDR3 is CASSFYSTAVAEQYF. As DNA, the CDR3 is TGTGCCAGCAGCTTTTACTCGACGGCAGTAGCCGAGCAGTACTTC.

The chain uses TRBV7-2 and TRBJ1-5; D remains ambiguous. The length of the CDR3 is 14 residues. In germline, CDR1 is SGHTA, CDR2 FQGNSA. Trimming removed 2 bases from V and 4 bases from J, with 9 bases in between. The CDR3: CASSLIQGNQPQHF. The DNA of the CDR3 is TGTGCCAGCAGCTTAATTCAAGGGAATCAGCCCCAGCATTTT.

Only a few counts were recorded for this clonotype. This chain uses TRBV24-1 with TRBJ2-1; 8 bases fit TRBD2. Trimming at V came to 8 bases and at J to 8 bases, leaving 13 bases not matched to a gene. This CDR3 spans 15 amino acids. The germline CDR1 and CDR2 sequences are KGHDR and SFDVKD. CDR3 sequence: CATNDSGGRVDEQFF. The CDR3 DNA is TGTGCCACCAATGACAGCGGGGGACGGGTCGATGAGCAGTTCTTC.

The genes are TRBV3-1 and TRBJ1-5, with D perhaps TRBD1 (6 bases). The V end was cut by 5 bases, the J end by 0 bases, with 23 bases between. This CDR3 is 19 amino acids long. From germline, CDR1 is LGHDT and CDR2 YNNKEL (reference sequence). The CDR3 DNA is TGTGCCAGCAGCTTCCCATCGGGGGGGGCTATCGGTAGCAATCAGCCCCAGCATTTT. It encodes CASSFPSGGAIGSNQPQHF.

This clonotype was recorded a few times. The CDR3 sequence: CASSALLAGGINEQFF. Written as DNA, the CDR3 is TGTGCCAGCAGCGCACTATTAGCGGGGGGGATCAATGAGCAGTTCTTC. The genes are TRBV9 and TRBJ2-1, with 11 bases that match TRBD2. The germline gives CDR1 SGDLS, CDR2 YYNGEE. V gave up 3 bases and J gave up 6 bases; unmatched junction bases: 8. The CDR3 totals 16 residues.

J is TRBJ2-1 and V is TRBV4-1, with D possibly matching TRBD2 (6 bases). The closer fit of TRBJ2-7 to the DNA end suggests the J call may be wrong. The germline V gene encodes CDR1 MGHRA and CDR2 YSYEKL. This CDR3 has 17 amino acids. The CDR3 loop reads CASSQAQPGLSYNEQYF. CDR3 in DNA: TGCGCCAGCAGCCAAGCTCAGCCCGGACTATCCTACAATGAGCAGTACTTC.

This clonotype was observed a single time. The CDR3 loop is CATNPSEGSYEQYF. CDR3 nucleotides: TGTGCCACCAATCCTTCGGAGGGGTCCTACGAGCAGTACTTC. This chain uses TRBV10-3 with TRBJ2-7, with D possibly matching TRBD2 (6 bases). Trimming stripped 10 bases from V and 1 base from J, with 17 bases between. The CDR3 totals 14 residues. CDR1 is ENHRY and CDR2 is SYGVKD in the germline V gene.

This clonotype was seen more than once but under ten times. This chain joins TRBV28 and TRBJ2-7; unclear D gene. V lost 6 bases, J lost 3 bases, and 9 bases lay in between. Germline V gene data show CDR1 as MDHEN and CDR2 as SYDVKM. The CDR3 is 12 amino acids. CDR3 loop: CASRLEDYEQYF. The CDR3 DNA sequence: TGTGCCAGCAGGTTGGAAGACTACGAGCAGTACTTC.

This clonotype showed up just once. The chain recombines TRBV12-3 or TRBV12-4 with TRBJ2-3; the D gene could be TRBD1 or TRBD2 (5 bases each). The CDR3 covers 14 residues. The ends were cut back, 7 bases at V and 4 bases at J, with 15 bases in the middle. The CDR3 coding sequence is TGTGCCAGCACCCCCACAGGAGGCCCAGATACGCAGTATTTT. Its translation: CASTPTGGPDTQYF.

The chain recombines TRBV29-1 with TRBJ2-7, with D possibly TRBD1 on 7 matching bases. Trimming took off 7 bases at V and 0 bases at J, with 16 bases between the two ends. Germline lookup yields CDR1 SQVTM and CDR2 ANQGSEA. The CDR3 runs to 14 residues. CDR3 bases: TGCAGCGCCCGCGGGACAGAAGGCTCCTACGAGCAGTACTTC. Its translation: CSARGTEGSYEQYF.

This clonotype was counted between two and nine times. The CDR3 here is CASSPRGTANYGYTF. The CDR3 bases are TGTGCCAGCAGTCCGAGGGGGACGGCCAACTATGGCTACACCTTC. V is TRBV28 and J is TRBJ1-2, with D perhaps matching TRBD1 (6 bases). The V end was cut by 5 bases, the J end by 2 bases, with 15 bases between. Germline V CDR1 and CDR2: MDHEN, SYDVKM. CDR3 length: 15 amino acids.

The V and J genes are TRBV4-1 and TRBJ1-2, with a weak D call TRBD1 (6 bases). CDR3 size: 16 residues. Germline CDR1 is MGHRA and CDR2 is YSYEKL. Trimming shortened V by 0 bases and J by 4 bases, and 15 bases separated the two germline ends. CDR3 coding DNA: TGCGCCAGCAGCCAAGATGAAAGGGGGAGAGTCTATGGCTACACCTTC. Its translation: CASSQDERGRVYGYTF.

The genes are TRBV5-5 and TRBJ2-4; 11 nucleotides agree with TRBD2. Germline assignment: CDR1 SGHKS and CDR2 YYEKEE (reference sequence). With V trimmed by 2 bases and J by 15 bases, 13 bases remained unmatched. The length of the CDR3 is 15 residues. In DNA form, the CDR3 reads TGTGCCAGCAGCTTCCGAGGCACTAGCGGGAGCCCGCGGTACTTC. It encodes CASSFRGTSGSPRYF.

This chain links TRBV20-1 with TRBJ1-4; TRBD1 might be the D (5 bases). The CDR3 contains 15 residues. V was cut by 3 bases and J by 7 bases, with 18 bases left in between. Germline CDR1 reads DFQATT; CDR2 reads SNEGSKA (reference sequence). In DNA, the CDR3 is TGCAGTGCTAGGGACGCAGGGTCGGTGGGTGAAAAACTGTTTTTT. This gives the protein CSARDAGSVGEKLFF.